What follows is one TCR beta chain and its context. This clone was seen only once. Its antigen is still unknown. Base qualities were left out, and no much larger clone turns up one base away. V and J are truncated by 4 bases and 12 bases respectively, leaving an intervening sequence of 12 bases. Including the terminal cysteine and phenylalanine, the CDR3 comprises 11 residues. Only CDR3 DNA is held: 33 bases, read in frame from base 1. CDR1 SEHNR and CDR2 FQNEAQ are derived from the germline V gene (reference sequence). Using the deep immunoSEQ assay, multiplex PCR amplified TCR CDR3 regions from genomic DNA. For each cell subset, the extracted genomic DNA was distributed evenly across all wells of several immunoSEQ 96-well plates, and each plate served as one replicate. For sorted subsets, approximately 190 ng genomic DNA, equal to 30,000 or so T cell genomes, was loaded into each replicate PCR. The purified libraries were quantified using a Qubit 3.0 fluorometer, sized with a Bioanalyzer 2100, and then quantified again using the KAPA Library Quantification kit. Every immunoSEQ 96-well plate was sequenced on a separate single-read 150-cycle Illumina NextSeq 550 flow cell. The original pipeline was this. Because the immunoSEQ output held only junctional sequences and lacked quality scores, the filtering could not match the filtering applied to full-length reads. Sequences were annotated with PyIR, a Python wrapper for IgBLAST v1.9, and V/J genes and CDR3 were assigned using IMGT germline references. Reads were filtered out if the reads had weak V/J assignments (E-value above 1e-6), no CDR3, stop codons, out-of-frame junctions, or ambiguous translated residues. V3J clonotypes were defined by identical inferred V gene, J gene, and CDR3 amino acid sequence. The percentage overlap between two repertoires was calculated by dividing the number of shared unique clonotypes by the size of the smaller repertoire. RTK rarefaction, the Chao1 estimator, and Recon v2.1 estimates of unobserved clonotypes were used to assess repertoire richness. Generation probabilities for all TCRbeta clonotypes obtained by the gDNA method from several donors were computed using OLGA. The immuneACCESS repertoire file appears here via TCRdb, limited to in-frame rearrangements. These files lack a portion of the clones; in checked studies, under half of the deficit traces to unresolved V genes, and the cause of the others is not known. The D gene and trimming were derived from the DNA, and the V and J assignments and clone size from that table. The sample includes about 2 million clones, with 90% to 95% observed a single time. The ten most abundant clones make up roughly 0.13% of the sample.

The donors were healthy, HIV-negative adults who had no recently reported acute infections or vaccinations. Only Caucasian adults living in Nashville, Tennessee, USA were represented among the donors. CD4+ T cells were enriched by magnetic negative selection; naive cells were then positively selected on CD45RA, and the negative fraction formed the memory subset. After blood collection by leukapheresis, PBMCs were isolated using Ficoll-Histopaque density gradient centrifugation and then cryopreserved in the vapor phase of liquid nitrogen. Analytical flow cytometry was used to check the purity and quantity of each magnetically sorted T cell population. Each sorted fraction had its genomic DNA isolated and then quantified by UV absorbance on a Nanodrop 2000c. This sample was taken from a study of shared clonotypes between healthy human individuals (dated by TCRdb to 2020 to 2022). For the study in its entirety: The cohort included a few men and a couple of women between 18 and 49 years of age. For each donor, CD4 naive and CD4 memory were each run on three plates, CD8 naive on two plates, and CD8 memory on one plate. To increase sequencing depth and limit assay-specific biases, TCR repertoire library preparation and sequencing were carried out by different laboratories using diverse techniques. Per donor, leukapheresis produced somewhere between about 0.9 and 9 billion PBMCs. The study deeply sequenced blood TCR repertoires of roughly five healthy adults to estimate repertoire size and the extent of clonotype sharing between individuals.

General conclusions and limits of the study: Rarefaction of sorted-subset datasets indicated incomplete sequencing despite the large sequencing depth. Compared with non-shared clonotypes, clonotypes shared by all four sorted-subset donors had higher generation probabilities. Sampling was limited to blood, and TCR repertoires in tissue likely differ from TCR repertoires in blood. Naive subsets generally had larger estimated clonotype richness than memory subsets. Because the study included only a small number of donors, the genetic and exposure-history diversity represented was limited. When a handful of donors were compared, the shared fraction of clonotypes was roughly 5% for naive CD4, approximately 3.3% for naive CD8, 2.3% for memory CD4, and 0.35% to 0.5% for memory CD8. Pairwise subsampling led to the expectation that sequencing depth would affect the degree of clonotype sharing among donors.

The rearrangement joined TRBV7-9 to TRBJ1-2; the D segment could be TRBD1, given 5 matching bases. This receptor was identified in a man between 18 and 29 years old in good health. The sequenced sample consisted of naive CD4+ T cells sorted from blood. According to the study, the label for this sample's cell subset or site signals: CD45RA+ positively selected. The DNA sequence reads TGTGCCAGCAGCTCCGGGACGCGGGACACCTTC. Its amino acids are CASSSGTRDTF.